The present entry profiles one TCR beta chain with its context. What it binds is not known. The immunoSEQ assay amplified TCRB CDR3 from up to 2 ug DNA. Assay: immunoSEQ multiplex PCR; the TCRdb copy retains only in-frame clones and omits some. The table records 99,000 or so clones, almost 90% of them present only once. These data originate in a study of glioma-infiltrating T cells after dendritic cell vaccination. Study findings and constraints: Higher TCR clonality did not directly relate to longer survival.

Described time point: after dendritic cell vaccination, including at tumor progression/relapse. CDR1 is MGHRA and CDR2 is YSYEKL in the germline V gene. The CDR3 is 18 residues long. J gave up 1 base and V 1 base, and 10 bases lay outside the gene matches. The sample was blood, taken after dendritic cell vaccination. The chain has TRBV4-1 and TRBJ2-7, with TRBD2 identical over 10 bases. The clonotype comes from a human donor with glioblastoma. The DNA of the CDR3 is TGCGCCAGCAGCCAAGGATCGGGAACTAGCGGGATTTCCTACGAGCAGTACTTC. This translates into CASSQGSGTSGISYEQYF.